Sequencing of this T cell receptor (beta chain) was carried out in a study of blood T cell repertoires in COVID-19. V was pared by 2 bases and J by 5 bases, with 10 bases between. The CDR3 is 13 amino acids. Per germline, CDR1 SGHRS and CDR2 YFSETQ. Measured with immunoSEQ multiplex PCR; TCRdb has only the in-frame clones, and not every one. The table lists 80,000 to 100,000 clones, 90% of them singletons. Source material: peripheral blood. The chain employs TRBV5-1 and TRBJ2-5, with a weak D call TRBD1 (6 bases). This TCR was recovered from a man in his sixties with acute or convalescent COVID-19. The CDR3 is CASSLRQEETQYF. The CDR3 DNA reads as TGCGCCAGCAGCTTAAGACAGGAGGAGACCCAGTACTTC.